The entry below gives a single T cell receptor beta chain sequence along with its context. The sample is drawn from a study of blood T cell repertoires in COVID-19. This CDR3 comprises 15 residues. Looked up from germline, CDR1 is LNHDA and CDR2 is SQIVND (reference sequence). The ends lost 5 bases at V and 9 bases at J; junction bases unmatched: 15. As handled by the study authors: Reference gene primer amplification in the assay estimated nucleated cell counts. The assay was immunoSEQ multiplex PCR, and TCRdb's table has in-frame clones only and misses some. D and trimming were read from the DNA, whereas the V and J calls and clone size are those reported in that table. The sample includes around 180,000 clones, 88% of them seen just once.

This rearrangement joins TRBV19 to TRBJ2-5; TRBD2 matches 7 bases. Specimen: peripheral blood. The TCR sequence derives from a human donor in a cohort sampled during active COVID-19. DNA of the CDR3: TGTGCCAGTAGTCTGCACCCGGACTGGGGGGGGGCCCAGTACTTC. Encoded protein: CASSLHPDWGGAQYF.